The source of this T cell receptor (beta chain) is a study of blood T cell repertoires in COVID-19. Study-level background: COVID-19 samples, acute and convalescent, were from the United States, Italy and Spain.

In the original workflow: How many nucleated cells were present was estimated from reference gene primer amplification. TCRdb's table, derived via immunoSEQ multiplex PCR, lists solely in-frame clones and lacks some. V, J and clone size were drawn from that table, and D and trimming were deduced from the DNA. The sample shows about 260,000 clones, 70% to 90% of them seen only once. Participants had their cohort set by participant-reported clinical history. The specimen sequenced was PBMCs or T cells enriched from blood (not recorded which). The source is a woman aged 40 to 55 with acute COVID-19.

The CDR3 sequence: CASSGRTGELFF. The CDR3 region has the DNA TGTGCCAGCAGCGGGAGGACCGGGGAGCTGTTTTTT. The V gene is TRBV11-3, the J gene TRBJ2-2, with D possibly matching TRBD2 (6 bases). This CDR3 region has 12 residues. Per germline, CDR1 SGHNT and CDR2 YENEEA. V was cut by 5 bases and J by 5 bases, with 6 bases left in between.